The entry that follows covers one T cell receptor beta chain sequence. The data originate from a study of shared clonotypes between healthy human individuals. Authors' data handling: In the immunoSEQ data, sequences were junction-only and lacked quality scores, so filtering differed. The protocol was immunoSEQ multiplex PCR, while the TCRdb copy is restricted to in-frame clones and leaves out a portion. V and J calls and clone size come straight from that table; D and trimming were deduced from the DNA. The table includes some 2 million clones, about 95% detected once. CD45RO negativity and positive selection for CCR7 defined naive CD8 cells, a population that excluded terminally differentiated effector memory CD45RA+ cells. Sequenced sample: naive CD8+ T cells sorted from blood. The TCR originated in a man aged 18 to 35 in good health.

The CDR3 region has the DNA TGCGCCAGCAGCTTACCGACCTCGGGGGGGGCCTTGAGCACCGGGGAGCTGTTTTTT. The encoded protein is CASSLPTSGGALSTGELFF. The chain is built from TRBV5-1 and TRBJ2-2; 8 bases fit TRBD2. CDR1 and CDR2 from the germline V gene are SGHRS and YFSETQ. J lost 4 bases, V lost 2 bases, and 16 bases had no gene match. The length of the CDR3 is 19 residues.